What follows are 14 T cell receptor beta chains derived from one specimen sequenced in a study of blood T cell repertoires in COVID-19. Data came from immunoSEQ multiplex PCR; TCRdb stores just in-frame clones and leaves some out. This sample has some 340,000 clones; around 83% occur once, and the top ten carry around 5%. Specimen: PBMCs or T cells enriched from blood (not recorded which). All receptors come from a woman aged 50 to 65 who had recovered from COVID-19.

V and J are TRBV2 and TRBJ1-5; no firm D call. V gave up 4 bases and J gave up 4 bases, with 14 bases separating them. This CDR3 spans 15 amino acids. Germline values: CDR1 SNHLY, CDR2 FYNNEI. This CDR3 is CASSVARLTNQPQHF. CDR3 nucleotide sequence: TGTGCCAGCAGTGTCGCCAGACTTACTAATCAGCCCCAGCATTTT.

This clone appeared once. V gene TRBV6-1 combines with J gene TRBJ2-7; no firm D call. The germline gives CDR1 MNHNS, CDR2 SASEGT. Trimming left V 3 bases short and J 3 bases short, with 3 bases between. This CDR3 region has 11 residues. The CDR3 loop is CASSDHYEQYF. CDR3 bases: TGTGCCAGCAGTGACCACTACGAGCAGTACTTC.

A word on this clone: Other DNA sequences in the same sample also yield this CDR3. In DNA form, the CDR3 reads TGTGCCTGGAGTGTTGGGGGAGGCACTGAAGCTTTCTTT. Translated: CAWSVGGGTEAFF. The genes are TRBV30 and TRBJ1-1, with D perhaps matching TRBD1 (5 bases). V was clipped by 0 bases and J by 4 bases, with 9 bases between them. Germline CDR1 and CDR2: GTSNPN and SVGIG (reference sequence). There are 13 residues in the CDR3.

The V and J genes are TRBV3-1 (or the pseudogene TRBV3-2) and TRBJ1-2, with D unresolved. V gave up 2 bases and J gave up 7 bases, with 5 bases separating them. The CDR3 spans 11 residues. Germline CDR1 reads LGHDT; CDR2 reads YNNKEL (reference sequence). This CDR3 is CASSQWSGYTF. The CDR3 coding sequence is TGTGCCAGCAGCCAATGGAGTGGCTACACCTTC.

The V gene is TRBV19, the J gene TRBJ1-2; the D is unclear. Trimming took 3 bases from V and 1 from J, leaving 6 bases between them. The germline gives CDR1 LNHDA, CDR2 SQIVND (reference sequence). This CDR3 spans 13 amino acids. CDR3 residues: CASSIEGNYGYTF. The DNA for the CDR3 is TGTGCCAGTAGTATCGAGGGTAACTATGGCTACACCTTC.

The V and J genes are TRBV7-3 and TRBJ1-1; 10 bases fit TRBD1. Germline V gene lookup returns CDR1 SGHTA and CDR2 FQGTGA. The CDR3 loop spans 16 amino acids. The J segment lost 2 bases and the V segment lost 5 bases, leaving 8 bases of the junction unmatched. Written as DNA, the CDR3 is TGTGCCAGCAGCCCACTAGACAGGGGGCGTAACACTGAAGCTTTCTTT. It specifies CASSPLDRGRNTEAFF.

This rearrangement joins TRBV2 to TRBJ2-2; TRBD2 agrees at 11 bases. The trim removed 3 bases at V and 7 bases at J, leaving 7 bases unmatched. This CDR3 comprises 16 residues. CDR1 is SNHLY, CDR2 FYNNEI, per germline. As DNA, the CDR3 is TGTGCCAGCAGTGAGACTAGCGGGACCTTGGGCGGGGAGCTGTTTTTT. Its translation is CASSETSGTLGGELFF.

This clone was seen a single time. The V call is TRBV29-1, the J call TRBJ2-7; 9 bases line up with TRBD2. The length of the CDR3 is 13 residues. V dropped 3 bases and J dropped 2; count of bases not matched to a gene: 2. Germline values: CDR1 SQVTM, CDR2 ANQGSEA. The CDR3 region is CSVDSGSPYEQYF. The CDR3 region has the DNA TGCAGCGTTGATAGCGGGAGTCCCTACGAGCAGTACTTC.

The chain couples TRBV2 to TRBJ1-4; D uncertain. The germline V gene encodes CDR1 SNHLY and CDR2 FYNNEI. Trimming shortened V by 6 bases and J by 8 bases, and 16 bases separated the two germline ends. This CDR3 is built from 14 residues. The CDR3: CASSVVEAGEKLFF. The CDR3 DNA sequence: TGTGCCAGCAGCGTGGTGGAGGCGGGCGAAAAACTGTTTTTT. The entire variable domain, with the rest obtained from reference TRBV2 and TRBJ1-4, is as follows: EPEVTQTPSHQVTQMGQEVILRCVPISNHLYFYWYRQILGQKVEFLVSFYNNEISEKSEIFDDQFSVERPDGSNFTLKIRSTKLEDSAMYFCASSVVEAGEKLFFGSGTQLSVL.

The V call is TRBV27, the J call TRBJ1-2; no clear D gene. V shed 2 bases and J shed 2 bases, with 6 bases lying between them. Germline assignment: CDR1 MNHEY and CDR2 SMNVEV (reference sequence). This CDR3 has 13 amino acids. As DNA, the CDR3 is TGTGCCAGCAGTTTAGACGGGAACTATGGCTACACCTTC. This codes for CASSLDGNYGYTF.

The DNA of the CDR3 is TGTGCCAGCAGCTCTGAGGGACTGAGCGATACGCAGTATTTT. Encoded protein: CASSSEGLSDTQYF. The genes are TRBV5-4 and TRBJ2-3; tentative D call: TRBD2 (6 bases). The germline gives CDR1 SGHNT, CDR2 YYREEE (reference sequence). V was shortened by 3 bases and J by 6 bases, with 14 bases between the two germline ends. The CDR3 covers 14 residues.

V and J are TRBV19 and TRBJ1-1; TRBD1 aligns across 7 bases. J was trimmed by 2 bases and V by 4 bases; bases with no gene match: 7. The CDR3 is made up of 15 amino acids. Per germline, CDR1 LNHDA and CDR2 SQIVND (reference sequence). The CDR3 region has the DNA TGTGCCAGTAGTAGCCCTGGGACAGAAAACACTGAAGCTTTCTTT. The encoded protein is CASSSPGTENTEAFF.

J is TRBJ1-2 and V is TRBV6-6; D is unresolved. The CDR3 is made up of 9 amino acids. Per germline, CDR1 MNHNY and CDR2 SVGAGI (reference sequence). The ends were cut back, 2 bases at V and 11 bases at J, with 3 bases in the middle. CDR3 sequence reads: CASSYPYTF. The CDR3 DNA reads as TGTGCCAGCAGTTACCCGTACACCTTC.

The chain employs TRBV6-4 and TRBJ2-5; 7 bases map to TRBD1. CDR1 MRHNA and CDR2 SNTAGT come from the germline V gene. Trimming at V came to 6 bases and at J to 7 bases, leaving 2 bases not matched to a gene. The CDR3 spans 11 residues. CDR3 sequence: CASSAGGTQYF. CDR3 in DNA: TGTGCCAGCAGCGCAGGGGGGACCCAGTACTTC.